Each of the 10 T cell receptor beta chains below was sequenced from the same sample in a study of response to subunit inactivated influenza vaccine. Using its own MiXCR run on the RT-PCR reads, TCRdb lists one record per CDR3 protein. Counted here are roughly 630,000 distinct CDR3 sequences, around 15% occurring once; the ten biggest clones make up about 7.4%. Sequencing was performed on PBMCs from blood, taken 14 days before vaccination. Every receptor here comes from a man aged 50 or older who received an inactivated influenza vaccine.

The table lists this clonotype with many counts. V and J are TRBV10-3 and TRBJ2-3; the D gene is possibly TRBD2 (6 bases). Germline CDR1 is ENHRY and CDR2 is SYGVKD. Trimming removed 2 bases from V and 3 bases from J, with 6 bases in between. The CDR3 contains 13 residues. The CDR3 loop reads CAISERETDTQYF. The CDR3 DNA sequence: TGTGCCATCAGTGAGCGGGAGACAGATACGCAGTATTTT.

This clonotype was seen a few times. The chain combines TRBV6-2 or TRBV6-3 with TRBJ2-5, with D possibly being TRBD1 (6 bases). Germline V CDR1 and CDR2: MNHEY, SVGEGT. Trimming stripped 5 bases from V and 2 bases from J, with 12 bases between. The CDR3 runs to 14 residues. CDR3: CASSDRSGQETQYF. The CDR3 nucleotides read TGTGCCAGCAGTGACAGGTCAGGGCAAGAGACCCAGTACTTC.

This clonotype was picked up a small number of times. The CDR3, as DNA: TGTGCCAGCAGCAAATCAGGTGACAATGAGCAGTTCTTC. This sequence encodes CASSKSGDNEQFF. The gene calls are TRBV7-9 and TRBJ2-1; D not resolved. CDR3 length: 13 residues. CDR1 SEHNR and CDR2 FQNEAQ come from the germline V gene (reference sequence). Trimming removed 5 bases at V and 5 bases at J, with 10 bases between.

The chain is built from TRBV7-2 and TRBJ2-3; D possibly corresponds to TRBD1 (6 bases). CDR1 SGHTA and CDR2 FQGNSA come from the germline V gene. Trimming took off 3 bases at V and 4 bases at J, with 14 bases between the two ends. The CDR3 runs 15 residues. DNA of the CDR3: TGTGCCAGCAGCTTGGCAGGGGTCCAGCCAGATACGCAGTATTTT. Amino acid sequence: CASSLAGVQPDTQYF.

This clonotype came up many times. This chain connects TRBV6-6 to TRBJ2-1, with D unresolved. The length of the CDR3 is 13 residues. Trimming removed 7 bases at V and 5 bases at J, with 12 bases between. Germline CDR1 MNHNY, CDR2 SVGAGI (reference sequence). The CDR3 is CASKFSKNNEQFF. The CDR3 bases are TGTGCCAGCAAGTTCAGTAAAAACAATGAGCAGTTCTTC.

This clonotype has a count of ten or more. The rearrangement uses TRBV29-1 and TRBJ2-1; D is ambiguous. The V end was cut by 3 bases, the J end by 13 bases, with 16 bases between. Germline V gene data show CDR1 as SQVTM and CDR2 as ANQGSEA. The CDR3 spans 12 residues. The CDR3 nucleotides are TGCAGCGTTGAGGAAACACGATCCATACAGTTCTTC. Its translation: CSVEETRSIQFF.

The chain links TRBV18 to TRBJ2-7; D call uncertain. The germline CDR1 and CDR2 sequences are KGHSH and LQKENI. With 2 bases removed from V and 0 bases from J, the gap between germline ends came to 8 bases. The CDR3 has 14 amino acids. CDR3 loop: CASSPSTASYEQYF. CDR3 nucleotides: TGTGCCAGCTCACCAAGTACAGCCTCCTACGAGCAGTACTTC. Full variable domain (outside the CDR3, taken from reference TRBV18 and TRBJ2-7): NAGVMQNPRHLVRRRGQEARLRCSPMKGHSHVYWYRQLPEEGLKFMVYLQKENIIDESGMPKERFSAEFPKEGPSILRIQQVVRGDSAAYFCASSPSTASYEQYFGPGTRLTVT.

V gene TRBV27 combines with J gene TRBJ2-3; a weak D match, TRBD2 (6 bases). In germline, CDR1 is MNHEY, CDR2 SMNVEV (reference sequence). This CDR3 spans 15 amino acids. V was pared by 0 bases and J by 3 bases, with 10 bases between. CDR3 nucleotides: TGTGCCAGCAGTTTATCGATTAGCGGTACAGATACGCAGTATTTT. Protein: CASSLSISGTDTQYF.

This clonotype showed up just once. One base away lies a much larger clone, so this may be a sequencing read error. The chain has TRBV12-3 or TRBV12-4 and TRBJ1-5; 7 bases align to TRBD1. Trimming took 7 bases from V and 0 from J; bases not matched to a gene: 6. CDR3 length: 15 amino acids. The CDR3 loop reads CASNSTGSSNQPQHF. As DNA, the CDR3 is TGTGCCAGCAATTCGACAGGGTCTAGCAATCAGCCCCAGCATTTT.

This clonotype was counted only a few times. The CDR3 loop is CASSHRDSSYEQYF. CDR3 DNA: TGCGCCAGCAGCCACCGGGACAGTTCCTACGAGCAGTACTTC. The rearrangement uses TRBV4-3 and TRBJ2-7; 7 bases line up with TRBD1. Trimming at V came to 3 bases and at J to 1 base, leaving 3 bases not matched to a gene. The CDR3 spans 14 residues. Germline V gene data show CDR1 as LGHNA and CDR2 as YSLEER.